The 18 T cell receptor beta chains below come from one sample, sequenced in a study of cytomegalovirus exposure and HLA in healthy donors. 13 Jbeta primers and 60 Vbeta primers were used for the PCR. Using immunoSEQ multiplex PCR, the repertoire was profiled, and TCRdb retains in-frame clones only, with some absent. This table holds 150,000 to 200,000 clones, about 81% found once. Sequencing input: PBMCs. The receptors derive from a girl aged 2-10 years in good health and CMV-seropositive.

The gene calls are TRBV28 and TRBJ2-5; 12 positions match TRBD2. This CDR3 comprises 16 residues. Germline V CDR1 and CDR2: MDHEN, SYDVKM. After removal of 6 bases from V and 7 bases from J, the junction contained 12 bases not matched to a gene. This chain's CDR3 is CASRLPGLAGLGTQYF. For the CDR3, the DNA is TGTGCCAGCAGACTACCGGGACTAGCGGGTTTAGGGACCCAGTACTTC.

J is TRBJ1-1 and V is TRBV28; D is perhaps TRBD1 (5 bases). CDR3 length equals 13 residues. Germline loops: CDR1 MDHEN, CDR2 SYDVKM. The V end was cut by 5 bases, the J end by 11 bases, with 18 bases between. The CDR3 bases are TGTGCCAGCAGTCTCCTAGGGGTGGAGGGGGCTTTCTTT. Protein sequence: CASSLLGVEGAFF.

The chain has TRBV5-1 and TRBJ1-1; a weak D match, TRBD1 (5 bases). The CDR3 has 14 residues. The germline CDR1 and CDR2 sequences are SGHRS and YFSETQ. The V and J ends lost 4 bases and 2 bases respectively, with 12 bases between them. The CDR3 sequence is CASSAGPTNTEAFF. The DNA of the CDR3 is TGCGCCAGCAGCGCGGGACCGACCAACACTGAAGCTTTCTTT.

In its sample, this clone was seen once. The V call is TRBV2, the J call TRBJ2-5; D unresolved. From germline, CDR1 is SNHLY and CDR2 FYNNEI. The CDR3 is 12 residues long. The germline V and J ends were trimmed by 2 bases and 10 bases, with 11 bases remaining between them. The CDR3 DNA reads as TGTGCCAGCAGTGAATTTCGAGAGGACCAGTACTTC. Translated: CASSEFREDQYF.

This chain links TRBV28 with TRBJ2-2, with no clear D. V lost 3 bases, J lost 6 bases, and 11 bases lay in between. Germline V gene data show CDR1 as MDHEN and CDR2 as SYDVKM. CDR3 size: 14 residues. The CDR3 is CASSFERWAGELFF. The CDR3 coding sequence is TGTGCCAGCAGTTTTGAGCGTTGGGCCGGGGAGCTGTTTTTT. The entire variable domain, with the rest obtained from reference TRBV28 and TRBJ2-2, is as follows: DVKVTQSSRYLVKRTGEKVFLECVQDMDHENMFWYRQDPGLGLRLIYFSYDVKMKEKGDIPEGYSVSREKKERFSLILESASTNQTSMYLCASSFERWAGELFFGEGSRLTVL.

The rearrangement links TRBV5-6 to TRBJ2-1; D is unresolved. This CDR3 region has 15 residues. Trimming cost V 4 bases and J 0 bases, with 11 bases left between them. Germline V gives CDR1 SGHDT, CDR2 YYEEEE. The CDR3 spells CASSPRLSSYNEQFF. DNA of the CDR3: TGTGCCAGCAGCCCTCGGTTGAGCTCCTACAATGAGCAGTTCTTC. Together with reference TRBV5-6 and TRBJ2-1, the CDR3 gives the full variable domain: DAGVTQSPTHLIKTRGQQVTLRCSPKSGHDTVSWYQQALGQGPQFIFQYYEEEERQRGNFPDRFSGHQFPNYSSELNVNALLLGDSALYLCASSPRLSSYNEQFFGPGTRLTVL.

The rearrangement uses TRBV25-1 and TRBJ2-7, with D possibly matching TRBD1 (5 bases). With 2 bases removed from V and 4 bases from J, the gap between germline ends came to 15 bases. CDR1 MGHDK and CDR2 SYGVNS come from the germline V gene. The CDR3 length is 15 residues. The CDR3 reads CASSENPPQGYEQYF. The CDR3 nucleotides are TGTGCCAGCAGTGAAAACCCCCCCCAGGGATACGAGCAGTACTTC.

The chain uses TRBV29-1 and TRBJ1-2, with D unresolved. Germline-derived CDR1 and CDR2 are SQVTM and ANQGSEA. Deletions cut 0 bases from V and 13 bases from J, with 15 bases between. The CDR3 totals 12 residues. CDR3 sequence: CSVEDRMGECTF. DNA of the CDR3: TGCAGCGTTGAAGATCGTATGGGAGAATGCACCTTC.

The CDR3 spells CASSIKGQGAPQHF. DNA for the CDR3: TGTGCCAGTAGTATAAAGGGACAGGGGGCGCCCCAGCATTTT. V usage is TRBV19 and J usage is TRBJ1-5; 12 nucleotides line up with TRBD1. The CDR3 consists of 14 residues. V was clipped by 2 bases and J by 9 bases; unmatched bases: 2. The V gene's germline CDR1 is LNHDA and CDR2 SQIVND (reference sequence).

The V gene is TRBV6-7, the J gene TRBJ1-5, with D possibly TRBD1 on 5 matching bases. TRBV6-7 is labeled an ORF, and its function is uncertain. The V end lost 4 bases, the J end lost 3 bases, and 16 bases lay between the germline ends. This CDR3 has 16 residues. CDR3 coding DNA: TGTGCCAGCAGTTCCCCTCGGGCGGGGGACAATCAGCCCCAGCATTTT. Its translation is CASSSPRAGDNQPQHF.

The CDR3 DNA is TGTGCCAGCAGGACAGTTCCCTACGAGCAGTACTTC. Amino acids: CASRTVPYEQYF. The V gene is TRBV21-1, the J gene TRBJ2-7; the table's D call TRBD1 went unverified against the DNA. TRBV21-1 constitutes a pseudogene. The CDR3 spans 12 residues.

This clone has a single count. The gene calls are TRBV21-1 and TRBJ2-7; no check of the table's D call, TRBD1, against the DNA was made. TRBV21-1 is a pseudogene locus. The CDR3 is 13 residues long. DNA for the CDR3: TGTGCCAGCAGCAAGACAGGGTTTTACGAGCAGTACTTC. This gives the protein CASSKTGFYEQYF.

The CDR3 DNA is TGTGCCAGCAGGGCCCAGGGGACAACTTACGAGCAGTACTTC. Translated, it gives CASRAQGTTYEQYF. This chain connects TRBV28 to TRBJ2-7, with D perhaps matching TRBD1 (6 bases). The V gene lost 6 bases and the J gene lost 4 bases, with 16 bases spanning the gap. CDR1 and CDR2 (germline): MDHEN, SYDVKM. This CDR3 has 14 amino acids. The full variable domain, completed using reference TRBV28 and TRBJ2-7, is DVKVTQSSRYLVKRTGEKVFLECVQDMDHENMFWYRQDPGLGLRLIYFSYDVKMKEKGDIPEGYSVSREKKERFSLILESASTNQTSMYLCASRAQGTTYEQYFGPGTRLTVT.

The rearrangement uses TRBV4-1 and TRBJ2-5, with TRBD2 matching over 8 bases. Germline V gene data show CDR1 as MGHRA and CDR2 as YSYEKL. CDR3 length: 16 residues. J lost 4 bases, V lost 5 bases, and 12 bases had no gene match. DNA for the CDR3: TGCGCCAGCAGCTCGATTACCAGCGGGAGACCAGAGACCCAGTACTTC. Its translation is CASSSITSGRPETQYF.

CDR3 sequence: CASSRGAGDTQYF. Here the CDR3 DNA reads TGTGCCAGCTCACGGGGTGCGGGAGATACGCAGTATTTT. The J gene is TRBJ2-3, the V gene TRBV18, with D perhaps matching TRBD2 (5 bases). V was shortened by 4 bases and J by 5 bases, with 10 bases between the two germline ends. The CDR3 contains 13 residues. CDR1 KGHSH and CDR2 LQKENI come from the germline V gene.

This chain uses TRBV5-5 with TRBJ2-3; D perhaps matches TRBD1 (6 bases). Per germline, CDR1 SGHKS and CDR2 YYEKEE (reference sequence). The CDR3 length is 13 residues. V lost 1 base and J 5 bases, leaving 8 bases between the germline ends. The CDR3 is CASSLTGRDTQYF. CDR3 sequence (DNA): TGTGCCAGCAGCTTGACAGGGAGAGATACGCAGTATTTT. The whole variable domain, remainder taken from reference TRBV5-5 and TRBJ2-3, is DAGVTQSPTHLIKTRGQQVTLRCSPISGHKSVSWYQQVLGQGPQFIFQYYEKEERGRGNFPDRFSARQFPNYSSELNVNALLLGDSALYLCASSLTGRDTQYFGPGTRLTVL.

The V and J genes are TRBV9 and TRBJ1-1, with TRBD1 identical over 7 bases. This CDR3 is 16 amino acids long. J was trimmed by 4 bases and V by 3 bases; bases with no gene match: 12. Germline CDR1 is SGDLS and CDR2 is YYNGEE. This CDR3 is CASSAKQGRVSTEAFF. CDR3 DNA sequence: TGTGCCAGCAGCGCTAAACAGGGGCGGGTTAGCACTGAAGCTTTCTTT.

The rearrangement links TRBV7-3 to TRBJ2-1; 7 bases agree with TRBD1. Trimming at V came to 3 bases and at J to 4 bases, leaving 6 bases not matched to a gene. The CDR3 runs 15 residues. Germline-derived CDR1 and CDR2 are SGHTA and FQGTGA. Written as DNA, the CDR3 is TGTGCCAGCAGCTTCCTGACAGGGCTATACAATGAGCAGTTCTTC. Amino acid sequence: CASSFLTGLYNEQFF.